This T cell receptor beta chain emerged from a study of blood T cell repertoires in COVID-19. Study background: The study drew acute and convalescent COVID-19 samples from the United States, Italy and Spain. Sources were T cells, B-cell-depleted T cells, or PBMCs; the material itself was cDNA or gDNA.

Germline V CDR1 and CDR2: SGHNT, YYREEE (reference sequence). V lost 4 bases to trimming and J lost 0 bases; unmatched junction nucleotides: 17. This CDR3 contains 20 residues. The authors' processing: Using reference gene primer amplification, nucleated cell counts were estimated. Assay: immunoSEQ multiplex PCR; the TCRdb copy retains only in-frame clones and omits some. V and J calls and clone size are copied from that table; D and trimming were computed from the DNA. The sample lists about 190,000 clones, roughly 86% occurring once. This clonotype was obtained from a woman aged 70-85 years with active or convalescent COVID-19. The sample taken for sequencing was peripheral blood. The gene calls are TRBV5-4 and TRBJ2-3; 10 bases agree with TRBD2. The CDR3 DNA reads TGTGCCAGCAGCCCCCGGCAAGGGGCTAGCGGGAGTTTTAGCACAGATACGCAGTATTTT. This gives the protein CASSPRQGASGSFSTDTQYF.